These 23 T cell receptor beta chains were sequenced from one sample in a study of shared clonotypes between healthy human individuals. Terminally differentiated effector memory CD45RA+ cells were excluded by CCR7 positive selection of CD45RO-negative cells. Libraries were prepared by immunoSEQ multiplex PCR; TCRdb keeps only in-frame clonotypes and omits some of them. The sample has around 640,000 clones, roughly 96% seen once; the top ten hold 0.11%. The sequenced sample consisted of naive CD8+ T cells sorted from blood. These receptors all come from a woman aged 25 to 39 in good health.

This clone was recorded only once. The gene calls are TRBV28 and TRBJ2-4; D remains ambiguous. The V end lost 6 bases, the J end lost 3 bases, and 9 bases lay between the germline ends. In germline, CDR1 is MDHEN, CDR2 SYDVKM. This CDR3 comprises 13 residues. CDR3 protein: CASSDMGKNIQYF. The CDR3 DNA is TGTGCCAGCAGCGACATGGGCAAAAACATTCAGTACTTC.

The sample holds one count of this clone. V and J are TRBV27 and TRBJ2-7, with D possibly being TRBD1 or TRBD2 (5 bases each). The V gene lost 8 bases and the J gene lost 0 bases, with 14 bases spanning the gap. Germline values: CDR1 MNHEY, CDR2 SMNVEV (reference sequence). CDR3 length: 14 residues. Here the CDR3 reads CASAIGGVSYEQYF. CDR3 bases: TGTGCCAGCGCCATTGGGGGTGTCTCCTACGAGCAGTACTTC.

J is TRBJ1-2 and V is TRBV19, with TRBD1 matching 7 bases. Germline values: CDR1 LNHDA, CDR2 SQIVND (reference sequence). This CDR3 comprises 13 residues. With V trimmed by 5 bases and J by 8 bases, 8 bases remained unmatched. CDR3: CASSQTGPGGYTF. CDR3 nucleotide sequence: TGTGCCAGTAGTCAGACAGGGCCGGGCGGCTACACCTTC.

This chain links TRBV28 with TRBJ2-7, with D tentatively TRBD1 (5 bases). This CDR3 has 12 amino acids. Deletions cut 6 bases from V and 3 bases from J, with 9 bases between. Germline V gene data show CDR1 as MDHEN and CDR2 as SYDVKM. Here the CDR3 reads CASRDDSYEQYF. The CDR3 bases are TGTGCCAGCAGGGACGACAGCTACGAGCAGTACTTC.

This chain uses TRBV2 with TRBJ2-7, with 13 bases that match TRBD2. Germline V gene sequence: CDR1 SNHLY, CDR2 FYNNEI. V was pared by 6 bases and J by 3 bases, with 11 bases of the junction left unmatched. The CDR3 spans 17 residues. The CDR3 sequence is CASRGLLAGGPHYEQYF. Here the CDR3 DNA reads TGTGCCAGCAGGGGCTTACTAGCGGGGGGGCCCCACTACGAGCAGTACTTC.

The chain joins TRBV18 to TRBJ1-2, with D possibly being TRBD1 (6 bases). Germline loops: CDR1 KGHSH, CDR2 LQKENI. Trimming cost V 0 bases and J 3 bases, with 11 bases left between them. CDR3 length: 15 residues. Written as DNA, the CDR3 is TGTGCCAGCTCACCACCTTTATCAGGGGACTATGGCTACACCTTC. As protein: CASSPPLSGDYGYTF.

With regard to this clone: The germline gene is not matched at one end of the junction; a read error may be the cause. The chain combines TRBV13 with TRBJ1-5, with TRBD1 identical over 9 bases. The CDR3 is made up of 15 amino acids. Germline V gene sequence: CDR1 PRHDT, CDR2 FYEKMQ (reference sequence). CDR3 sequence (DNA): TGTGCCAGCAGCATATCAACAGGGGGCAACCAGCCCCAGCATTTT. Translation gives CASSISTGGNQPQHF.

This clone was seen only once. The chain combines TRBV28 with TRBJ1-2; D gene unclear. Trimming took off 3 bases at V and 2 bases at J, with 7 bases between the two ends. The germline V gene has CDR1 MDHEN and CDR2 SYDVKM. The length of the CDR3 is 13 residues. CDR3: CASSFARNYGYTF. The DNA for the CDR3 is TGTGCCAGCAGTTTTGCCAGGAACTATGGCTACACCTTC.

The chain couples TRBV9 to TRBJ2-5, with D perhaps TRBD2 (5 bases). V was clipped by 0 bases and J by 5 bases, with 14 bases between them. The CDR3 is made up of 15 amino acids. Germline CDR1 SGDLS, CDR2 YYNGEE. Here the CDR3 reads CASSVVGGPLETQYF. The DNA for the CDR3 is TGTGCCAGCAGCGTAGTTGGAGGCCCCCTTGAGACCCAGTACTTC.

CDR3 nucleotide sequence: TGTGCCAGCAGTTTTTGGACTAGCGCGTTAAACACAGATACGCAGTATTTT. Protein: CASSFWTSALNTDTQYF. The V and J genes are TRBV28 and TRBJ2-3; 9 positions match TRBD2. The CDR3 has 17 residues. Germline loops: CDR1 MDHEN, CDR2 SYDVKM. After removal of 3 bases from V and 2 bases from J, the junction contained 9 bases not matched to a gene. Variable domain in full (rest from reference TRBV28 and TRBJ2-3): DVKVTQSSRYLVKRTGEKVFLECVQDMDHENMFWYRQDPGLGLRLIYFSYDVKMKEKGDIPEGYSVSREKKERFSLILESASTNQTSMYLCASSFWTSALNTDTQYFGPGTRLTVL.

The chain has TRBV13 and TRBJ1-3; 7 positions agree with TRBD1. This CDR3 is 17 amino acids long. The V gene's germline CDR1 is PRHDT and CDR2 FYEKMQ (reference sequence). Losses at the gene ends were 2 bases for V and 0 bases for J; bases not matched to a gene: 7. The DNA for the CDR3 is TGTGCCAGCAGCTTAATAACAGGGGCTAGCTCTGGAAACACCATATATTTT. The encoded protein is CASSLITGASSGNTIYF.

The chain carries TRBV28 and TRBJ2-1, with D unresolved. The CDR3 runs to 16 residues. CDR1 is MDHEN and CDR2 is SYDVKM in the germline V gene. V lost 4 bases and J 6 bases, leaving 19 bases between the germline ends. CDR3 DNA: TGTGCCAGCAGTTCAACCCTCGGCCTTTTGGGCAATGAGCAGTTCTTC. This sequence encodes CASSSTLGLLGNEQFF.

The chain combines TRBV6-5 with TRBJ2-5; D is perhaps TRBD1 or TRBD2 (5 bases each). Trimming removed 0 bases from V and 3 bases from J, with 11 bases in between. CDR3 length: 15 residues. Germline-derived CDR1 and CDR2 are MNHEY and SVGAGI. This CDR3 reads CASSYSGGREETQYF. The CDR3 coding sequence is TGTGCCAGCAGTTACTCTGGAGGCAGGGAAGAGACCCAGTACTTC.

The gene calls are TRBV5-5 and TRBJ2-7; 7 nucleotides align to TRBD2. The length of the CDR3 is 14 residues. Trimming took 0 bases from V and 3 from J; bases not matched to a gene: 3. The V gene's germline CDR1 is SGHKS and CDR2 YYEKEE (reference sequence). CDR3 amino acids: CASSLEAGFYEQYF. Written as DNA, the CDR3 is TGTGCCAGCAGCTTGGAAGCGGGATTCTACGAGCAGTACTTC.

The V call is TRBV4-1, the J call TRBJ1-2; D gene ambiguous. CDR1 MGHRA and CDR2 YSYEKL come from the germline V gene. The length of the CDR3 is 14 residues. The V gene lost 1 base and the J gene lost 7 bases, with 13 bases spanning the gap. This chain's CDR3 is CASSQGLTGGGYTF. The CDR3 DNA reads as TGCGCCAGCAGCCAAGGTCTCACTGGCGGTGGCTACACCTTC.

The rearrangement links TRBV7-2 to TRBJ2-7; 7 bases are a match to TRBD1. The CDR3 extends over 16 amino acids. CDR1 SGHTA and CDR2 FQGNSA come from the germline V gene. Germline trimming cut 4 bases from V and 4 bases from J; bases unmatched to any gene: 13. The CDR3 nucleotides are TGTGCCAGCAGCTCGACAGGGATCAATTCCCCTTACGAGCAGTACTTC. It codes for CASSSTGINSPYEQYF.

This clone appeared once. This chain uses TRBV7-2 with TRBJ2-7; 9 bases agree with TRBD2. The germline gives CDR1 SGHTA, CDR2 FQGNSA. The CDR3 consists of 17 residues. Trimming removed 1 base from V and 0 bases from J; junction bases left unmatched: 7. CDR3 sequence (DNA): TGTGCCAGCAGCTTAGGGAGGGAGCGGGAGGACTCCTACGAGCAGTACTTC. It codes for CASSLGREREDSYEQYF.

V and J are TRBV19 and TRBJ1-1, with 8 bases matching TRBD1. Germline V CDR1 and CDR2: LNHDA, SQIVND (reference sequence). The CDR3 spans 14 residues. V gave up 5 bases and J gave up 4 bases; unmatched junction bases: 6. CDR3 protein: CASSPRTGSTEAFF. The DNA of the CDR3 is TGTGCCAGTAGTCCCCGGACAGGGAGCACTGAAGCTTTCTTT.

The CDR3 reads CASSHYGQDSYEQYF. The CDR3 nucleotides read TGTGCCAGCAGTCATTACGGACAGGACTCCTACGAGCAGTACTTC. The J gene is TRBJ2-7, the V gene TRBV6-6, with 7 bases that match TRBD1. V lost 5 bases, J lost 0 bases, and 7 bases stayed unmatched. The germline V gene has CDR1 MNHNY and CDR2 SVGAGI (reference sequence). The CDR3 runs 15 residues.

This chain links TRBV6-6 with TRBJ1-1; TRBD1 matches at 8 bases. V shed 7 bases and J 4 bases; nucleotides not matched to a gene: 11. The CDR3 runs to 15 residues. Germline V gene lookup returns CDR1 MNHNY and CDR2 SVGAGI (reference sequence). CDR3 in amino acids: CASTPDRATFTEAFF. Written as DNA, the CDR3 is TGTGCCAGCACTCCGGACAGGGCGACTTTCACTGAAGCTTTCTTT.

This clone was found once. V usage is TRBV13 and J usage is TRBJ1-1; D remains ambiguous. Germline V gives CDR1 PRHDT, CDR2 FYEKMQ (reference sequence). Trimming took 5 bases from V and 7 from J, leaving 14 bases between them. The CDR3 has 13 residues. CDR3: CASSAGAGIEAFF. The CDR3 region has the DNA TGTGCCAGCAGCGCAGGAGCCGGGATTGAAGCTTTCTTT.

The chain is built from TRBV7-9 and TRBJ2-3; 7 bases map to TRBD2. The CDR3 covers 17 residues. The germline V gene encodes CDR1 SEHNR and CDR2 FQNEAQ (reference sequence). Germline trimming cut 5 bases from V and 0 bases from J; bases unmatched to any gene: 11. CDR3 residues: CASSVPAGETSTDTQYF. The CDR3, as DNA: TGTGCCAGCAGCGTTCCGGCGGGAGAAACTAGCACAGATACGCAGTATTTT.

This rearrangement joins TRBV7-6 to TRBJ2-3; 13 bases map to TRBD2. Germline loops: CDR1 SGHVS, CDR2 FNYEAQ. The CDR3 loop spans 19 amino acids. Germline trimming cut 5 bases from V and 4 bases from J; bases unmatched to any gene: 15. The CDR3 sequence is CASSPISGTSGVRSDTQYF. The CDR3 DNA sequence: TGTGCCAGCAGCCCCATCTCCGGGACTAGCGGGGTGCGGTCAGATACGCAGTATTTT.